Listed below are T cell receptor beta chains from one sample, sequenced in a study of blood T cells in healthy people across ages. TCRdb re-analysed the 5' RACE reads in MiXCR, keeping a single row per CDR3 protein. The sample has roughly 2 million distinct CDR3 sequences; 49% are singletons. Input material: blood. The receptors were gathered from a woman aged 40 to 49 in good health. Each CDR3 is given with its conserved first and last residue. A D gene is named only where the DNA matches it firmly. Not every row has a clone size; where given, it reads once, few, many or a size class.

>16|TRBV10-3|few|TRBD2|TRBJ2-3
TGTGCCATCAGTGAGTCGGGCGGGGGGAGCACAGATACGCAGTATTTT
CAISESGGGSTDTQYF
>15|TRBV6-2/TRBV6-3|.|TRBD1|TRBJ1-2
TGTGCCAGCAGTGGCCCGGGACAGGGCGTGAATGGCTACACCTTC
CASSGPGQGVNGYTF
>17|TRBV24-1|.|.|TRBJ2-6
TGTGCCGCCAGTGGGTTTAACAGGAGCTCTGGGGCCAACGTCCTGACTTTC
CAASGFNRSSGANVLTF
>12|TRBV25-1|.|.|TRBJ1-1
TGTGCCAGCAGACCCTTTCAGGGAGCAGCTTTCTTT
CASRPFQGAAFF
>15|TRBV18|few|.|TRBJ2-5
TGTGCCAGCTCACCCCCGGGAGACAACCAAGAGACCCAGTACTTC
CASSPPGDNQETQYF
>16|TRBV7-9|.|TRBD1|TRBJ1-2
TGTGCCAGCAGCTTAGCAGGGGGCTTCAGAGCGGGAGGCTACACCTTC
CASSLAGGFRAGGYTF
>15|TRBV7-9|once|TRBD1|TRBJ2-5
TGTGCCAGCAGCTTATGGGGGACAGAGCAAGGGACCCAGTACTTC
CASSLWGTEQGTQYF
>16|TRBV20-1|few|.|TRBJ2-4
TGCAGTGCTACCATCCGGGACCCCATAGCCAAAAACATTCAGTACTTC
CSATIRDPIAKNIQYF
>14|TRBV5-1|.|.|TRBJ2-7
TGCGCCAGCAGCTTCGTTGGGGACCTGCGCGAGCAGTACTTC
CASSFVGDLREQYF
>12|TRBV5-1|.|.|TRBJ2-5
TGCGCCAGCAGCTTGCAGTCGGAGACCCAGTACTTC
CASSLQSETQYF
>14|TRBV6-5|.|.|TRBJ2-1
TGTGCCAGCAGTTACCAACTGACATCCAATGAGCAGTTCTTC
CASSYQLTSNEQFF
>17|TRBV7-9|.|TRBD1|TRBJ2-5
TGTGCCAGCAGCCCTTGGATAGGGACAGGGGGCCAAGAGACCCAGTACTTC
CASSPWIGTGGQETQYF
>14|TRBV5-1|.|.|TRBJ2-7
TGCGCCAGCAGCTTGGGTCAGGCGTGGGACGAGCAGTACTTC
CASSLGQAWDEQYF
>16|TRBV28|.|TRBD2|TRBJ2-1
TGTGCCAGCAGTTTATCTAGCGGGAGGAAAGACAATGAGCAGTTCTTC
CASSLSSGRKDNEQFF
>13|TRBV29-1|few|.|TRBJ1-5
TGCAGCGTTGTGGCAGACTCCAATCAGCCCCAGCATTTT
CSVVADSNQPQHF
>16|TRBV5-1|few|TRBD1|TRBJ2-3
TGCGCCAGCAGCCCCGGGACAGGTGTGAAGGCAGATACGCAGTATTTT
CASSPGTGVKADTQYF
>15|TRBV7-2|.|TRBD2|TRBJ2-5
TGTGTCAGCAGCTCAACTAGCGGGGTTTGGGAGACCCAGTACTTC
CVSSSTSGVWETQYF
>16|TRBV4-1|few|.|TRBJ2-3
TGCGCCAGCAGCCCAACCCGGGCGGGGATCACAGATACGCAGTATTTT
CASSPTRAGITDTQYF
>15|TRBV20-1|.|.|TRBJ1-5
TGCAGTGCTAGAGGGGCCGAGGGAAGGAATCAGCCCCAGCATTTT
CSARGAEGRNQPQHF
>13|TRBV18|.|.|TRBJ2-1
TGTGCCAGCTCACTACCGGGGATGCGCGAGCAGTTCTTC
CASSLPGMREQFF
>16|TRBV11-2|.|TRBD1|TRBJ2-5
TGTGCCAGCAGGGATAGGACAGGGGAGACCCAAGAGACCCAGTACTTC
CASRDRTGETQETQYF
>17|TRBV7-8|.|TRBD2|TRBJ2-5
TGTGCCAGCAGCTCAGCAAGGACTAGCGGGGGGTCCAATGAGCAGTACTTC
CASSSARTSGGSNEQYF
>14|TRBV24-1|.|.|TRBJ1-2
TGTGCCACCAGTCCCCGGGAGGGCCTCTATGGCTACACCTTC
CATSPREGLYGYTF
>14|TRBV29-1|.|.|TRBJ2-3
TGCAGCGTTGTTGGCAGGGTGAACACAGATACGCAGTATTTT
CSVVGRVNTDTQYF
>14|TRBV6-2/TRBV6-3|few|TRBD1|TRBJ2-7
TGTGCCAGCAGTACCCCAGGGGGCTCCTACGAGCAGTACTTC
CASSTPGGSYEQYF
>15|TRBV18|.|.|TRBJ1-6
TGTGCCAGCTCAACAAAGGGAGGGCTGAATTCACCCCTCCACTTT
CASSTKGGLNSPLHF
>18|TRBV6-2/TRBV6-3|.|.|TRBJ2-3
TGTGCCAGCAGTTATAATCTGCAAGGGGGTCCGCACACAGATACGCAGTATTTT
CASSYNLQGGPHTDTQYF
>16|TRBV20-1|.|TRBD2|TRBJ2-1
TGCAGTGCTAAAAAGAGCGGGGGGGCGATCTACAATGAGCAGTTCTTC
CSAKKSGGAIYNEQFF
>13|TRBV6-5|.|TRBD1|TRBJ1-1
TGTGCCAGCGGACAGGTCGGCTACACTGAAGCTTTCTTT
CASGQVGYTEAFF
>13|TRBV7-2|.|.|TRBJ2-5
TGTGCCAGCGGTAACGGGCAGGGAGAGACCCAGTACTTC
CASGNGQGETQYF
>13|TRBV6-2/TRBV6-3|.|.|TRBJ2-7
TGTGCCAGCCGGAAACAGGGTAGCCACGAGCAGTACTTC
CASRKQGSHEQYF
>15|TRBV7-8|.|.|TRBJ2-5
TGTGCCAGCAGTTTACAGCCTTCGGACCAAGAGACCCAGTACTTC
CASSLQPSDQETQYF
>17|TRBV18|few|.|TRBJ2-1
TGTGCCAGCTCACCCGGACGTGGCGGGACTTCCTACAATGAGCAGTTCTTC
CASSPGRGGTSYNEQFF
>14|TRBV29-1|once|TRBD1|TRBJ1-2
TGCAGCGTTGAAGATGGGACAGGGTTCTATGGCTACACCTTC
CSVEDGTGFYGYTF
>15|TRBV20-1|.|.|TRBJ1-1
TGCAGTGCTGAAAACCCACAGGGAACGAACACTGAAGCTTTCTTT
CSAENPQGTNTEAFF
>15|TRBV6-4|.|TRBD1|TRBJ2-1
TGTGCCAGCAGTGAACAGGGGGCGCCCCTGAATGAGCAGTTCTTC
CASSEQGAPLNEQFF
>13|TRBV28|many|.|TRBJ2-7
TGTGCCAGCAATCTTAAGGACAGCTACGAGCAGTACTTC
CASNLKDSYEQYF
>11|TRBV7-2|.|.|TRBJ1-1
TGTGCCAGCAGCTTCTACAGCGAAGCTTTCTTT
CASSFYSEAFF
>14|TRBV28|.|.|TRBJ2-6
TGTGCCAGCAATTCGGTCTCCGGGGCCAACGTCCTGACTTTC
CASNSVSGANVLTF
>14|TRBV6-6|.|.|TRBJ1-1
TGTGCCAGCAGTTCAGATGGGGAGAACACTGAAGCTTTCTTT
CASSSDGENTEAFF
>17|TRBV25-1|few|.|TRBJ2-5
TGTGCCAGCAGCCTCCCGCTTCGACTAGACGTTAAAGAGACCCAGTACTTC
CASSLPLRLDVKETQYF
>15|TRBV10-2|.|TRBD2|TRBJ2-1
TGCGCCAGCAGTTATAGCGGGGGGGCGTCCAATGAGCAGTTCTTC
CASSYSGGASNEQFF
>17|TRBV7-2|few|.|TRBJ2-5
TGTGCCAGCAGCTCAGAGTGGGTCGCGGGGCCCCAAGAGACCCAGTACTTC
CASSSEWVAGPQETQYF
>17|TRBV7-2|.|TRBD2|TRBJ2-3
TGTGCCAGCAGCTTAGATACTAGCGGGGGGGAAACAGATACGCAGTATTTT
CASSLDTSGGETDTQYF
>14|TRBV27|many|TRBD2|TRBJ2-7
TGTGCCAGCAGTTTGGGGACTAGCTCCTACGAGCAGTACTTC
CASSLGTSSYEQYF
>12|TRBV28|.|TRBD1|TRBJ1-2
TGTGCCAGCAGTTTTCCACAGGGGGACTACACCTTC
CASSFPQGDYTF
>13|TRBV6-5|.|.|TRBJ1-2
TGTGCCAGCAGTTACTCCCTAAACTATGGCTACACCTTC
CASSYSLNYGYTF
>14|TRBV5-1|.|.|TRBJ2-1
TGCGCCAGCAGCAAAACGGGGGCCTACAATGAGCAGTTCTTC
CASSKTGAYNEQFF
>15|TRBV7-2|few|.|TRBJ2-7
TGTGCCAGCAGCTTAGGCGGGGCGTTAACGTACGAGCAGTACTTC
CASSLGGALTYEQYF
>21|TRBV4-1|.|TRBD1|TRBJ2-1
TGCGCCAGCAGCTACCGACCAAACGATGTTGTTCAGGGACAGGGCTTCTACGAGCAGTTCTTC
CASSYRPNDVVQGQGFYEQFF